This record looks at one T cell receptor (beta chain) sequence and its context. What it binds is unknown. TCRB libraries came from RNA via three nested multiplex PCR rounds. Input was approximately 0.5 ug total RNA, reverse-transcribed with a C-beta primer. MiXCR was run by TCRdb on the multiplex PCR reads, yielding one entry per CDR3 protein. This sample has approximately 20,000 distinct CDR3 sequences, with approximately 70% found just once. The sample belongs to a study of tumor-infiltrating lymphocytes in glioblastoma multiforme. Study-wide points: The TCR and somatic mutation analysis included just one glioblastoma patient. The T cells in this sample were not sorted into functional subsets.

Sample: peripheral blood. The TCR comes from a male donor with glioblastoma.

CDR3 residues: CASSYQGGKTQYF. CDR3 sequence (DNA): TGTGCCAGCAGTTATCAGGGGGGGAAGACCCAGTACTTC. The genes are TRBV6-5 and TRBJ2-5; D assignment may be TRBD1 or TRBD2 (7 bases each). This CDR3 has 13 amino acids. Germline lookup yields CDR1 MNHEY and CDR2 SVGAGI. Trimming pared 3 bases from V and 6 bases from J, leaving 11 bases between.